One and the same sample provided the 16 T cell receptor beta chains below, sequenced in a study of technical replicates of blood from a few donors. The table came from immunoSEQ multiplex PCR; TCRdb's copy has only in-frame clones and leaves some out. The sample shows about 93,000 clones, about 95% of them seen only once. Sequenced sample: T cells isolated from PBMCs. These receptors came from a human donor in good health.

This sequence joins TRBV5-1 and TRBJ2-7; TRBD1 aligns across 11 bases. Germline CDR1 reads SGHRS; CDR2 reads YFSETQ. This CDR3 comprises 14 residues. With V trimmed by 7 bases and J by 5 bases, 8 bases remained unmatched. CDR3 loop: CASGIGQGADEQYF. DNA for the CDR3: TGCGCCAGCGGGATAGGACAGGGGGCCGACGAGCAGTACTTC.

The V call is TRBV10-3, the J call TRBJ2-3; no firm D call. The V end lost 5 bases, the J end lost 3 bases, and 12 bases lay between the germline ends. The length of the CDR3 is 14 residues. CDR1 ENHRY and CDR2 SYGVKD come from the germline V gene. The CDR3 sequence is CAISLGTVTDTQYF. In DNA, the CDR3 is TGTGCCATCAGTCTAGGTACGGTTACAGATACGCAGTATTTT.

V and J are TRBV6-1 and TRBJ2-5; TRBD1 is a possible D gene (6 bases). The V end lost 3 bases, the J end lost 3 bases, and 11 bases lay between the germline ends. The germline CDR1 and CDR2 sequences are MNHNS and SASEGT. There are 14 residues in the CDR3. This CDR3 is CASSDYTGKETQYF. In DNA, the CDR3 is TGTGCCAGCAGTGACTACACAGGGAAAGAGACCCAGTACTTC.

V is TRBV19 and J is TRBJ2-5; D perhaps matches TRBD1 (5 bases). The CDR3 sequence is 20 residues long. Trimming removed 5 bases at V and 0 bases at J, with 28 bases between. Germline V gives CDR1 LNHDA, CDR2 SQIVND (reference sequence). This CDR3 is CASSLSLNRGASPYQETQYF. The CDR3, as DNA: TGTGCCAGTAGTTTATCGTTAAATAGGGGCGCCAGCCCATACCAAGAGACCCAGTACTTC.

The chain uses TRBV19 and TRBJ1-1, with D unresolved. This CDR3 has 14 residues. V lost 7 bases to trimming and J lost 0 bases, with 12 bases between them. Germline V gene data show CDR1 as LNHDA and CDR2 as SQIVND (reference sequence). The chain's CDR3 is CASTPSSMNTEAFF. Here the CDR3 DNA reads TGTGCCAGTACCCCCAGTTCGATGAACACTGAAGCTTTCTTT.

The chain carries TRBV5-1 and TRBJ2-1; 12 bases agree with TRBD2. CDR1 SGHRS and CDR2 YFSETQ come from the germline V gene. CDR3 length: 15 amino acids. Germline trimming cut 6 bases from V and 8 bases from J; bases unmatched to any gene: 9. The CDR3 region is CASIPTSGGTHEQFF. CDR3 sequence (DNA): TGCGCCAGCATCCCTACTAGCGGGGGGACCCATGAGCAGTTCTTC.

V gene TRBV5-6 combines with J gene TRBJ2-1, with a tentative D call TRBD1 (6 bases). Trimming shortened V by 7 bases and J by 8 bases, and 19 bases separated the two germline ends. Germline assignment: CDR1 SGHDT and CDR2 YYEEEE. The CDR3 sequence is 14 residues long. The CDR3 sequence is CASDFGRGSDEQFF. Written as DNA, the CDR3 is TGTGCCAGCGATTTTGGCAGGGGCAGCGATGAGCAGTTCTTC.

Only one count was recorded for this clone. The chain is built from TRBV10-3 and TRBJ2-7; 11 nucleotides agree with TRBD1. Germline loops: CDR1 ENHRY, CDR2 SYGVKD. V trimming: 7 bases; J trimming: 4 bases; junction bases outside the gene matches: 3. The CDR3 has 13 amino acids. The DNA for the CDR3 is TGTGCCATCATGAGGGACAGGGGGTACGAGCAGTACTTC. Amino acid sequence: CAIMRDRGYEQYF.

The gene calls are TRBV11-2 and TRBJ2-3; a weak D match, TRBD2 (6 bases). Deletions cut 4 bases from V and 2 bases from J, with 10 bases between. The CDR3 loop spans 14 amino acids. The germline V gene has CDR1 SGHAT and CDR2 FQNNGV. CDR3 in DNA: TGTGCCAGCAGCTCGGGACTTCTCACAGATACGCAGTATTTT. Translated, it gives CASSSGLLTDTQYF.

The V call is TRBV5-1, the J call TRBJ2-6, with 11 bases fitting TRBD2. The CDR3 spans 19 residues. Per germline, CDR1 SGHRS and CDR2 YFSETQ. J gave up 0 bases and V 0 bases, and 5 bases lay outside the gene matches. The CDR3 DNA reads as TGCGCCAGCAGCTTGGCCTTGCTAGCGGGGGGCTCTGGGGCCAACGTCCTGACTTTC. As protein: CASSLALLAGGSGANVLTF. Full variable domain (missing parts from reference TRBV5-1 and TRBJ2-6): KAGVTQTPRYLIKTRGQQVTLSCSPISGHRSVSWYQQTPGQGLQFLFEYFSETQRNKGNFPGRFSGRQFSNSRSEMNVSTLELGDSALYLCASSLALLAGGSGANVLTFGAGSRLTVL.

This chain links TRBV15 with TRBJ2-5, with 7 positions matching TRBD1. The ends lost 5 bases at V and 2 bases at J; junction bases unmatched: 5. The CDR3 has 14 residues. Germline V gives CDR1 LNHNV, CDR2 YYDKDF (reference sequence). The CDR3 nucleotides read TGTGCCACCAGCTCGGCAGGGGGTCAAGAGACCCAGTACTTC. It is translated as CATSSAGGQETQYF.

V usage is TRBV6-5 and J usage is TRBJ2-7; a weak D match, TRBD1 (5 bases). The V end lost 2 bases, the J end lost 2 bases, and 13 bases lay between the germline ends. CDR1 is MNHEY and CDR2 is SVGAGI in the germline V gene. This CDR3 region has 15 residues. CDR3 region: CASSYVHTGAYEQYF. The CDR3 DNA is TGTGCCAGCAGTTACGTCCATACAGGAGCCTACGAGCAGTACTTC.

This clone came up once. The chain has TRBV28 and TRBJ1-5; 7 positions match TRBD1. This CDR3 region has 12 residues. J lost 6 bases, V lost 5 bases, and 1 base had no gene match. Per the germline V gene, CDR1 is MDHEN and CDR2 is SYDVKM. CDR3 sequence: CASSGDSQPQHF. In nucleotides, the CDR3 is TGTGCCAGCAGTGGGGACAGTCAGCCCCAGCATTTT.

The V call is TRBV12-5, the J call TRBJ1-3; the match to TRBD1 covers 7 bases. Losses at the gene ends were 2 bases for V and 0 bases for J; bases not matched to a gene: 16. The CDR3 covers 20 residues. Germline CDR1 LGHNT, CDR2 FRNRAP. CDR3 nucleotides: TGTGCTAGTGGTTTGACCCCGACAGGGACCTTCCATCACTCTGGAAACACCATATATTTT. Its protein product is CASGLTPTGTFHHSGNTIYF.

The J gene is TRBJ2-7, the V gene TRBV5-5; weak D call: TRBD2 (5 bases). The CDR3 spans 12 residues. The ends were cut back, 0 bases at V and 6 bases at J, with 7 bases in the middle. The germline gives CDR1 SGHKS, CDR2 YYEKEE (reference sequence). CDR3 loop: CASSLAGFEQYF. As DNA, the CDR3 is TGTGCCAGCAGCTTGGCGGGGTTCGAGCAGTACTTC.

This clone was found once. The chain links TRBV29-1 to TRBJ1-1, with TRBD1 as a possible D gene (5 bases). V dropped 4 bases and J dropped 1 base, with 7 bases sitting between them. Germline CDR1 SQVTM, CDR2 ANQGSEA. The CDR3 is 12 residues long. This chain's CDR3 is CSVGTRNTEAFF. For the CDR3, the DNA is TGCAGCGTTGGGACACGGAACACTGAAGCTTTCTTT.